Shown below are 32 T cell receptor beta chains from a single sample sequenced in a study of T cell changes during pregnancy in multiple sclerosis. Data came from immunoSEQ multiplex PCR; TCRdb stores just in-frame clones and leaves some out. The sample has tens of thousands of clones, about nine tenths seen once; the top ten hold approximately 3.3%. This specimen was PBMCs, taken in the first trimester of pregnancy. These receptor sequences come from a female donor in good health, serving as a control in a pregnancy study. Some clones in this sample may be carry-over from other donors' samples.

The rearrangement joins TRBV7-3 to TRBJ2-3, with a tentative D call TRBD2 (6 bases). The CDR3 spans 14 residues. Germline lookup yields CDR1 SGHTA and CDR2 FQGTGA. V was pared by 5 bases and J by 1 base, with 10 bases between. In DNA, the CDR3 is TGTGCCAGCAGCCTCACGGGGGGCACAGATACGCAGTATTTT. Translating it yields CASSLTGGTDTQYF.

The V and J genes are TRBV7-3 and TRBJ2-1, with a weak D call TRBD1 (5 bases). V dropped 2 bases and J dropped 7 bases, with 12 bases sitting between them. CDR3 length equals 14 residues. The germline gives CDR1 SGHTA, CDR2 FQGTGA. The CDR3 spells CASSLYPDNNEQFF. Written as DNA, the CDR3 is TGTGCCAGCAGCTTATATCCGGACAATAATGAGCAGTTCTTC.

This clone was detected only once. CDR3 loop: CSVWDRDEQYF. The CDR3 nucleotides read TGCAGTGTCTGGGACAGGGACGAGCAGTACTTC. V is TRBV20-1 and J is TRBJ2-7; 9 bases are shared with TRBD1. V lost 7 bases to trimming and J lost 5 bases; unmatched junction nucleotides: 3. CDR1 and CDR2 (germline): DFQATT, SNEGSKA (reference sequence). The CDR3 has 11 amino acids.

The CDR3 DNA follows: TGTGCCAGCAGTTTCGACTCCCTCGGGCGGGGCGGCTATGAGCAGTTCTTC. It yields the protein CASSFDSLGRGGYEQFF. This chain joins TRBV27 and TRBJ2-1; D perhaps matches TRBD2 (6 bases). Trimming cost V 3 bases and J 8 bases, with 23 bases left between them. Per the germline V gene, CDR1 is MNHEY and CDR2 is SMNVEV (reference sequence). This CDR3 is 17 amino acids long.

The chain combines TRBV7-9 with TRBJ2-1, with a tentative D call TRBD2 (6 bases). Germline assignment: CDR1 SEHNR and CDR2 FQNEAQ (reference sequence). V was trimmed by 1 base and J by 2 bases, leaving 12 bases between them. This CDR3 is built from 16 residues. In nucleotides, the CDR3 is TGTGCCAGCAGCTTAGTCGGTAGCGGAGCCTACAATGAGCAGTTCTTC. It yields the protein CASSLVGSGAYNEQFF.

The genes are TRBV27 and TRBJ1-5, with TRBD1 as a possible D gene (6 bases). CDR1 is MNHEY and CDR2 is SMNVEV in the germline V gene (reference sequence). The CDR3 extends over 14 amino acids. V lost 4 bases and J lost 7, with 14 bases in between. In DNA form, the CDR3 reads TGTGCCAGCAGTTCTTACAGGGACGAGCAGCCCCAGCATTTT. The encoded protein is CASSSYRDEQPQHF.

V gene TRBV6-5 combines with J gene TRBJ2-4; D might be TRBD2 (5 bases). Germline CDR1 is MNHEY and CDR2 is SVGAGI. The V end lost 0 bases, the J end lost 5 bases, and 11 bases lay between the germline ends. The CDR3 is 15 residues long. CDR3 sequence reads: CASSYSLREQNIQYF. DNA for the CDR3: TGTGCCAGCAGTTACTCCCTGAGGGAGCAAAACATTCAGTACTTC.

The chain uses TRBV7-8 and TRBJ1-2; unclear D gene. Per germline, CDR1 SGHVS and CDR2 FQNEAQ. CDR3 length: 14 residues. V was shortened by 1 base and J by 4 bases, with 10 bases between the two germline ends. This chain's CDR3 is CASSLGFRGYGYTF. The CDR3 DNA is TGTGCCAGCAGCTTAGGTTTTCGAGGCTATGGCTACACCTTC.

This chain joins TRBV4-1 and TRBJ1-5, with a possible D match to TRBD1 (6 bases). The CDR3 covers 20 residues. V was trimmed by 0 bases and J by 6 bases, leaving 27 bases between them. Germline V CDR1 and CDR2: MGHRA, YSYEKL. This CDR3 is CASSQEAGLLTGTSLQPQHF. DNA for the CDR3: TGCGCCAGCAGCCAAGAGGCGGGTCTGCTGACAGGAACTTCTCTTCAGCCCCAGCATTTT.

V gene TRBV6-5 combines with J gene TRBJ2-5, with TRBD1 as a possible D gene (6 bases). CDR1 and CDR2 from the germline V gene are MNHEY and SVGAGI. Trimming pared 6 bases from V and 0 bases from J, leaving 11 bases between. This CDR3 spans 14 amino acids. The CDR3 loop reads CASRLGQNQETQYF. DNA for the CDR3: TGTGCCAGCAGATTGGGACAAAACCAAGAGACCCAGTACTTC.

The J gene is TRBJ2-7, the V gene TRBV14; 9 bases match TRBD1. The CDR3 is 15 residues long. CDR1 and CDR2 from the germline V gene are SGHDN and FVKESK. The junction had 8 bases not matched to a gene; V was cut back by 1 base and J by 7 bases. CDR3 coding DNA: TGTGCCAGCAGCCAAGGTAACAGGGGGCTTCATGAGCAGTACTTC. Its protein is CASSQGNRGLHEQYF.

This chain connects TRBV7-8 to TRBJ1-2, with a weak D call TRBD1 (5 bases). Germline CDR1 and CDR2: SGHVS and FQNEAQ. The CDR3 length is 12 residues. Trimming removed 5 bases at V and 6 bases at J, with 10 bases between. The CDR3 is CASSTQVDGYTF. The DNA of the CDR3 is TGTGCCAGCAGCACACAGGTGGATGGCTACACCTTC.

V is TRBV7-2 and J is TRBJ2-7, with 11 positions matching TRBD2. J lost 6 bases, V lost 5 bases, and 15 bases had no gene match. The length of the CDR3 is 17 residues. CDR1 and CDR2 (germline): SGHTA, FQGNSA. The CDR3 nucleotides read TGTGCCAGCAGCCCACGGGCGACCGGGACTAGCGGAGGCGAGCAGTACTTC. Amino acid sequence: CASSPRATGTSGGEQYF. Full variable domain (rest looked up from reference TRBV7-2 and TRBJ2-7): GAGVSQSPSNKVTEKGKDVELRCDPISGHTALYWYRQSLGQGLEFLIYFQGNSAPDKSGLPSDRFSAERTGGSVSTLTIQRTQQEDSAVYLCASSPRATGTSGGEQYFGPGTRLTVT.

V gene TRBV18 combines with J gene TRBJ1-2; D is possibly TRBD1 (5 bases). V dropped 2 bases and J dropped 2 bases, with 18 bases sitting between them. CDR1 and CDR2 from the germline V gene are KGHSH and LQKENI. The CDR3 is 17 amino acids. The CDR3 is CASSPVLGHPRNYGYTF. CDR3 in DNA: TGTGCCAGCTCACCAGTTCTCGGACACCCAAGGAACTATGGCTACACCTTC.

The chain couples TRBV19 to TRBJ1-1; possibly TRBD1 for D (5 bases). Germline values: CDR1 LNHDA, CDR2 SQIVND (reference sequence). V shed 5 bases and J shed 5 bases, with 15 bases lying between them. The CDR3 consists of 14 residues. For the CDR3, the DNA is TGTGCCAGTAGTTCAACAGGTTTGGGAACTGAAGCTTTCTTT. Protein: CASSSTGLGTEAFF.

For the CDR3, the DNA is TGTGCCAGCAGTACAGGGAAATTCTACAATGAGCAGTTCTTC. It is translated as CASSTGKFYNEQFF. This chain links TRBV2 with TRBJ2-1; the D gene is possibly TRBD1 (6 bases). CDR1 and CDR2 from the germline V gene are SNHLY and FYNNEI. This CDR3 has 14 residues. Trimming stripped 5 bases from V and 3 bases from J, with 11 bases between. Full variable domain (outside the CDR3, taken from reference TRBV2 and TRBJ2-1): EPEVTQTPSHQVTQMGQEVILRCVPISNHLYFYWYRQILGQKVEFLVSFYNNEISEKSEIFDDQFSVERPDGSNFTLKIRSTKLEDSAMYFCASSTGKFYNEQFFGPGTRLTVL.

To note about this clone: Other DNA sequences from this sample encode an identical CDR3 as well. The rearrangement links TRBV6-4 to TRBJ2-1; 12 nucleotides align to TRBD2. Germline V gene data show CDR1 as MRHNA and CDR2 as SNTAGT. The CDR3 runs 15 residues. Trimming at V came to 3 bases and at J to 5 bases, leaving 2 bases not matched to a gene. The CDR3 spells CASSELAGGHNEQFF. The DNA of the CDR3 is TGTGCCAGCAGTGAACTAGCGGGGGGTCACAATGAGCAGTTCTTC.

This CDR3 is CASSIDGGAVIDGYTF. Written as DNA, the CDR3 is TGCGCCAGCAGCATAGATGGGGGGGCGGTGATCGATGGCTACACCTTC. The chain employs TRBV5-1 and TRBJ1-2; D is perhaps TRBD1 (6 bases). The CDR3 sequence is 16 residues long. V gave up 4 bases and J gave up 6 bases, with 22 bases separating them. Germline V CDR1 and CDR2: SGHRS, YFSETQ.

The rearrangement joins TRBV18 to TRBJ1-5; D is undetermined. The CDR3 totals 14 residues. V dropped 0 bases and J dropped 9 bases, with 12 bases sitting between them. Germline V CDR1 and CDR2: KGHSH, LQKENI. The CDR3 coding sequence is TGTGCCAGCTCACCACCGGGAGGGTTTACGCCCCAGCATTTT. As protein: CASSPPGGFTPQHF.

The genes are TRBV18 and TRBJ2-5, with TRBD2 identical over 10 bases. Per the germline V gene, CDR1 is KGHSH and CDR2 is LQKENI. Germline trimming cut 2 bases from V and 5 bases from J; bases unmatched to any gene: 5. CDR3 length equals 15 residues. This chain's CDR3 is CASSPIAGGVETQYF. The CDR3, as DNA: TGTGCCAGCTCACCAATAGCGGGAGGTGTCGAGACCCAGTACTTC.

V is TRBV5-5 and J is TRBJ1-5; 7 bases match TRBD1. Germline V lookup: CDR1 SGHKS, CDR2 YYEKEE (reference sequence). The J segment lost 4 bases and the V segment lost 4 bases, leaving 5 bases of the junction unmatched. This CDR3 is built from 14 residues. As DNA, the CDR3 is TGTGCCAGCAGCCTAGGACAGGCGAATCAGCCCCAGCATTTT. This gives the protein CASSLGQANQPQHF.

CDR3 sequence (DNA): TGTGCCAGCAGCCCAGGGGGTGACGAAAAACTGTTTTTT. It yields the protein CASSPGGDEKLFF. The chain carries TRBV7-2 and TRBJ1-4, with TRBD1 matching 7 bases. Germline assignment: CDR1 SGHTA and CDR2 FQGNSA. CDR3 length equals 13 residues. The V and J ends lost 5 bases and 8 bases, in that order; junction bases with no gene match: 5.

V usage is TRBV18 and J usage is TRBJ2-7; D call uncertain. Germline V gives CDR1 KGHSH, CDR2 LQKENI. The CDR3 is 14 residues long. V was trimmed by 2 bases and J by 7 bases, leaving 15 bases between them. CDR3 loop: CASSPTASAVEQYF. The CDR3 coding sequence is TGTGCCAGCTCACCAACTGCTAGTGCCGTTGAGCAGTACTTC. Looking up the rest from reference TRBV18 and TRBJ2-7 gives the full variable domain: NAGVMQNPRHLVRRRGQEARLRCSPMKGHSHVYWYRQLPEEGLKFMVYLQKENIIDESGMPKERFSAEFPKEGPSILRIQQVVRGDSAAYFCASSPTASAVEQYFGPGTRLTVT.

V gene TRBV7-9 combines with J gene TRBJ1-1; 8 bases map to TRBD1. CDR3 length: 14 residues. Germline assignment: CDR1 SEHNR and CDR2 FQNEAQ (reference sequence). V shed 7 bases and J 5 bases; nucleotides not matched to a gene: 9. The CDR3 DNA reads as TGTGCCAGCACCCTGGACAGGGCGGGTACTGAAGCTTTCTTT. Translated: CASTLDRAGTEAFF.

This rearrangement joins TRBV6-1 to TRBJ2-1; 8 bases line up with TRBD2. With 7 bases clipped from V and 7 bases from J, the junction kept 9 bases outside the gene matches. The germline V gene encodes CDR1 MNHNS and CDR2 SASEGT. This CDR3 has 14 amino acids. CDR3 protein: CASTRLARGNEQFF. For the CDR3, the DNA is TGTGCCAGCACCAGACTAGCGAGGGGAAATGAGCAGTTCTTC.

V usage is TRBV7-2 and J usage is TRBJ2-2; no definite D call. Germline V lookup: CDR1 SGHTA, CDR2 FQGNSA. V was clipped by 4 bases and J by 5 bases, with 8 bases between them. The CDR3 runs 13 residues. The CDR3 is CASSSTDTGELFF. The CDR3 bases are TGTGCCAGCAGCTCCACAGATACCGGGGAGCTGTTTTTT. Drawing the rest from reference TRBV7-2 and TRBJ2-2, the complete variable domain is GAGVSQSPSNKVTEKGKDVELRCDPISGHTALYWYRQSLGQGLEFLIYFQGNSAPDKSGLPSDRFSAERTGGSVSTLTIQRTQQEDSAVYLCASSSTDTGELFFGEGSRLTVL.

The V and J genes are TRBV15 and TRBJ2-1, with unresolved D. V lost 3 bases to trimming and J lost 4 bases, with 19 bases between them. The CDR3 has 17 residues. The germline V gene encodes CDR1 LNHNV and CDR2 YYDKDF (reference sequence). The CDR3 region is CATSSPIRSGDYNEQFF. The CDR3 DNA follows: TGTGCCACCAGCAGTCCGATTAGGTCAGGTGATTACAATGAGCAGTTCTTC.

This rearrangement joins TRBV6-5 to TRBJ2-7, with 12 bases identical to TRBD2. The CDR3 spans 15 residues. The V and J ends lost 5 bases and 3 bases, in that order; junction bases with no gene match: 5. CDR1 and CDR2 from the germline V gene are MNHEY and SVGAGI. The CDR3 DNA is TGTGCCAGCAGTAGCCGACTAGCGGGAGACTACGAGCAGTACTTC. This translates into CASSSRLAGDYEQYF.

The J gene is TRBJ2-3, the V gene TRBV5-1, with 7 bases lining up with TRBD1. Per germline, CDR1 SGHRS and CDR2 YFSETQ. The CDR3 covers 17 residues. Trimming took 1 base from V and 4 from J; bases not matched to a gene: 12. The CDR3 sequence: CASSLPLQGSMADTQYF. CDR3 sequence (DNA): TGCGCCAGCAGCTTGCCCCTACAGGGGAGTATGGCAGATACGCAGTATTTT.

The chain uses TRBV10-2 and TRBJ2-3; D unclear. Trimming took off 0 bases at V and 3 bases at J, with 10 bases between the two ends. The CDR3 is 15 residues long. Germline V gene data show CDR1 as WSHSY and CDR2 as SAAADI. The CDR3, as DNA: TGCGCCAGCAGTGAGTCCCCCCTCAGGACAGATACGCAGTATTTT. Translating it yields CASSESPLRTDTQYF.

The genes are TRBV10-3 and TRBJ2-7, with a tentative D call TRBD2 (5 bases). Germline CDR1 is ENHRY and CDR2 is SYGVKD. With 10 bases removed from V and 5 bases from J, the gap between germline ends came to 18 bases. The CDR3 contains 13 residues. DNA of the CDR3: TGTGCCACCTCTAGCCGTCCGGTCGACGAGCAGTACTTC. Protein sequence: CATSSRPVDEQYF.

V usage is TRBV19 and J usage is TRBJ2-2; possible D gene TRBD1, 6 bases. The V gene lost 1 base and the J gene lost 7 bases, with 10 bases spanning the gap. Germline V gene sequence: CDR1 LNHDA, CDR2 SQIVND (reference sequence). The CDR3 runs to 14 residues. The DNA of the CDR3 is TGTGCCAGTAGTATAGGACAGGATTACGGGGAGCTGTTTTTT. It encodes CASSIGQDYGELFF.